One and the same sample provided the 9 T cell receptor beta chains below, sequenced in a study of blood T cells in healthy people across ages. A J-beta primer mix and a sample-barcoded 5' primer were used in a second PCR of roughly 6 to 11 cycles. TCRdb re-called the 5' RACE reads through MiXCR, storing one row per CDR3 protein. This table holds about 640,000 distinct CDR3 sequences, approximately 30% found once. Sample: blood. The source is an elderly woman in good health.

CDR3 nucleotides: TGTGCCAGCAGTGCCACTAGCGGCAGTATCGCCTCGTACTTC. This translates into CASSATSGSIASYF. The J gene is TRBJ2-7, the V gene TRBV2, with 8 nucleotides matching TRBD2. The V gene end was trimmed by 4 bases and the J gene end by 12 bases; junction bases not matched to a gene: 14. The CDR3 spans 14 residues. The germline V gene encodes CDR1 SNHLY and CDR2 FYNNEI.

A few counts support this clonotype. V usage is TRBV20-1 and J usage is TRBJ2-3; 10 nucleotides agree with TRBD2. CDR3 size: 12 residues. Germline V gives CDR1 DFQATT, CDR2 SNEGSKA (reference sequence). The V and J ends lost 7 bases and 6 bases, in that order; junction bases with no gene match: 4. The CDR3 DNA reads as TGCAGTGAACTAGCGGGGACTGATACGCAGTATTTT. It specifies CSELAGTDTQYF.

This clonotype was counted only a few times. CDR3 DNA: TGTGCCAGCAGCTCGGGACTTAGCGAGCAGTACTTC. Amino acid sequence: CASSSGLSEQYF. This chain joins TRBV5-5 and TRBJ2-7; TRBD2 might be the D (6 bases). This CDR3 is 12 amino acids long. V was pared by 3 bases and J by 6 bases, with 10 bases between. Germline lookup yields CDR1 SGHKS and CDR2 YYEKEE (reference sequence).

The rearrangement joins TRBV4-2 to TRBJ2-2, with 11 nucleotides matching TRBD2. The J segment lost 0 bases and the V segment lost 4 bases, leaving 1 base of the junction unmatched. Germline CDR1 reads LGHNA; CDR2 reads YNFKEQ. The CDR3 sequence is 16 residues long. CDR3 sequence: CASSLSGGANTGELFF. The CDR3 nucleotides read TGTGCCAGCAGCCTTAGCGGGGGGGCGAACACCGGGGAGCTGTTTTTT.

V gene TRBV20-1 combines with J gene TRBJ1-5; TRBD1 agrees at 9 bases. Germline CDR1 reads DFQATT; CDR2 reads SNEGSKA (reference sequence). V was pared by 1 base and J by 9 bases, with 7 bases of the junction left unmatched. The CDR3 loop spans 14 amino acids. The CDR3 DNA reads TGCAGTGCTAGAGTGACAGGGGGGGATCGGCCCCAGCATTTT. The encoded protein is CSARVTGGDRPQHF.

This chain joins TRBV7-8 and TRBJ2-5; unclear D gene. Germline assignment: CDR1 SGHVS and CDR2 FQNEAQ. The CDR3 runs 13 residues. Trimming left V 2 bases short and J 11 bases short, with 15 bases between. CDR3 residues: CASSLWGINEQYF. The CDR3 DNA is TGTGCCAGCAGCTTATGGGGTATCAATGAGCAGTACTTC.

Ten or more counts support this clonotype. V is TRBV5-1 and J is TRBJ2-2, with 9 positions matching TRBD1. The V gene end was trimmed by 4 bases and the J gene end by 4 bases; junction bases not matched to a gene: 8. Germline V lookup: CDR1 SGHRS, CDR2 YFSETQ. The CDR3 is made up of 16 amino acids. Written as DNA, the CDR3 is TGCGCCAGCAGCCTCAGGACAGGGGCAGGCACCGGGGAGCTGTTTTTT. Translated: CASSLRTGAGTGELFF.

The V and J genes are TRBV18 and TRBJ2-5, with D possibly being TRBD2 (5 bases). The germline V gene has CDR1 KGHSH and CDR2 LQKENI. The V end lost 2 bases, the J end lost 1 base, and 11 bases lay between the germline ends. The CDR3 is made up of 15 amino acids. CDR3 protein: CASSPYRGIQETQYF. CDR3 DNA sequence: TGTGCCAGCTCACCATATCGGGGAATCCAAGAGACCCAGTACTTC.

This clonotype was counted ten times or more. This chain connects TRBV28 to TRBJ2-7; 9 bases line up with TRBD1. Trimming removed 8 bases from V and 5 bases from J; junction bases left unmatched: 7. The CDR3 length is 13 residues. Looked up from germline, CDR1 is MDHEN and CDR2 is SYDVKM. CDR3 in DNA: TGTGCCAGCGTCCGGGACAGGGTAAACGAGCAGTACTTC. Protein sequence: CASVRDRVNEQYF.